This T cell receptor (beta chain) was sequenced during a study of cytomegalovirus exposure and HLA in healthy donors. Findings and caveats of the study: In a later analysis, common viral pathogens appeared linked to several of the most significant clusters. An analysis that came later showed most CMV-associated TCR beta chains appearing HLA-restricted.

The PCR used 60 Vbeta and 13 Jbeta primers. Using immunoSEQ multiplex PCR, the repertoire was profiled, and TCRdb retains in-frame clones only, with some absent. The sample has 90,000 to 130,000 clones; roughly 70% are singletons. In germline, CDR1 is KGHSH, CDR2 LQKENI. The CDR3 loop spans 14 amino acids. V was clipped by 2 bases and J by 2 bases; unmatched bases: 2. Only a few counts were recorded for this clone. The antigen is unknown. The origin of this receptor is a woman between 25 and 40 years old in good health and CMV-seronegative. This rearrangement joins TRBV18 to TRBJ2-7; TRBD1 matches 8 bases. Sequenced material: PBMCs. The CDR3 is CASSPGTGTYEQYF. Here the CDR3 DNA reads TGTGCCAGCTCACCAGGGACAGGTACCTACGAGCAGTACTTC.